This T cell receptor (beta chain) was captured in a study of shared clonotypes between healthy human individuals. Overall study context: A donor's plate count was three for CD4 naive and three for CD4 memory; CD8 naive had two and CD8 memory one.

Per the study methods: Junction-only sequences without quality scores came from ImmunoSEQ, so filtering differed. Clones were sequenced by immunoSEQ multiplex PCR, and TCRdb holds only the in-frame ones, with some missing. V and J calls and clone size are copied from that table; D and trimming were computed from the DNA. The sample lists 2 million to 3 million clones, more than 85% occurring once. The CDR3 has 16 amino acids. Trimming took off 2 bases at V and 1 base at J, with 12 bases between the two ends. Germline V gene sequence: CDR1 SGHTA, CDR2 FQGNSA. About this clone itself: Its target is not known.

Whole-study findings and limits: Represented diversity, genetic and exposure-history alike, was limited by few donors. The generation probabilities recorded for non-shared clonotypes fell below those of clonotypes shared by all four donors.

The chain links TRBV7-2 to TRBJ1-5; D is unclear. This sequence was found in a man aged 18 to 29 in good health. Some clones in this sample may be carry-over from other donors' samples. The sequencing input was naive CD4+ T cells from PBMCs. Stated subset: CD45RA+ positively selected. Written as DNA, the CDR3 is TGTGCCAGCAGCTTAAGGTTTGATGCAAGCAATCAGCCCCAGCATTTT. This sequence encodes CASSLRFDASNQPQHF.